This passage covers 23 T cell receptor beta chains from one sample sequenced in a study of cytomegalovirus exposure and HLA in healthy donors. This table comes from immunoSEQ multiplex PCR, and its TCRdb copy is limited to in-frame clones, with some not included. The sample includes some 120,000 clones, around nine tenths seen only once; the top ten take roughly 1.4%. The specimen was PBMCs. The receptor set was obtained from a man younger than 45 in good health and CMV-seronegative.

The chain has TRBV12-5 and TRBJ1-1; D is unresolved. V was clipped by 2 bases and J by 1 base, with 8 bases between them. Germline V lookup: CDR1 LGHNT, CDR2 FRNRAP. This CDR3 is 14 amino acids long. The CDR3 DNA is TGTGCTAGTGGTTTGTGGGCAGAGAACACTGAAGCTTTCTTT. It specifies CASGLWAENTEAFF.

The CDR3 protein is CASSHTGTRVEQYF. The CDR3 DNA sequence: TGTGCCAGCAGCCACACCGGGACTCGGGTCGAGCAGTACTTC. This chain connects TRBV7-9 to TRBJ2-7; possible D gene TRBD2, 6 bases. Germline V lookup: CDR1 SEHNR, CDR2 FQNEAQ (reference sequence). V lost 5 bases, J lost 6 bases, and 17 bases lay in between. There are 14 residues in the CDR3.

The V call is TRBV18, the J call TRBJ1-5, with D perhaps TRBD1 (6 bases). This CDR3 contains 17 residues. Trimming cost V 0 bases and J 4 bases, with 16 bases left between them. Germline V gives CDR1 KGHSH, CDR2 LQKENI. CDR3 bases: TGTGCCAGCTCACCACCGGCCACAGGACAGATGAATCAGCCCCAGCATTTT. It encodes CASSPPATGQMNQPQHF.

The chain uses TRBV7-2 and TRBJ2-7; 12 bases align to TRBD2. CDR1 and CDR2 (germline): SGHTA, FQGNSA. V dropped 5 bases and J dropped 6; count of bases not matched to a gene: 8. The CDR3 is made up of 15 amino acids. CDR3 protein: CASSLMTSGSAEQYF. CDR3 in DNA: TGTGCCAGCAGCCTAATGACTAGCGGGAGTGCCGAGCAGTACTTC.

J is TRBJ2-4 and V is TRBV5-1, with a weak D call TRBD1 (5 bases). V was pared by 4 bases and J by 7 bases, with 18 bases between. This CDR3 comprises 15 residues. The germline gives CDR1 SGHRS, CDR2 YFSETQ. In DNA form, the CDR3 reads TGCGCCAGCAGCCCCCTTAGCTCCTCAGGGAACATTCAGTACTTC. Protein sequence: CASSPLSSSGNIQYF.

The chain is built from TRBV4-3 and TRBJ1-6; unclear D gene. CDR1 and CDR2 from the germline V gene are LGHNA and YSLEER. V lost 0 bases, J lost 4 bases, and 10 bases lay in between. The CDR3 spans 16 residues. This CDR3 reads CASSQDRSPYNSPLHF. The CDR3, as DNA: TGCGCCAGCAGCCAAGACAGGTCCCCTTATAATTCACCCCTCCACTTT.

This clone was seen a few times. The chain carries TRBV6-6 and TRBJ1-3, with 8 bases identical to TRBD1. This CDR3 spans 16 amino acids. CDR1 is MNHNY and CDR2 is SVGAGI in the germline V gene (reference sequence). Trimming took 2 bases from V and 0 from J; bases not matched to a gene: 3. The CDR3 region is CASSYGQGASGNTIYF. CDR3 coding DNA: TGTGCCAGCAGTTACGGGCAGGGGGCCTCTGGAAACACCATATATTTT.

This chain joins TRBV7-2 and TRBJ1-1; TRBD1 aligns across 7 bases. V lost 3 bases to trimming and J lost 1 base; unmatched junction nucleotides: 2. The CDR3 runs 14 residues. From germline, CDR1 is SGHTA and CDR2 FQGNSA. The CDR3 bases are TGTGCCAGCAGCTTTAACAGGGGGAACACTGAAGCTTTCTTT. Its protein product is CASSFNRGNTEAFF. Complete variable domain (other parts from reference TRBV7-2 and TRBJ1-1): GAGVSQSPSNKVTEKGKDVELRCDPISGHTALYWYRQSLGQGLEFLIYFQGNSAPDKSGLPSDRFSAERTGGSVSTLTIQRTQQEDSAVYLCASSFNRGNTEAFFGQGTRLTVV.

The chain joins TRBV27 to TRBJ2-3; weak D call: TRBD2 (6 bases). The CDR3 loop spans 14 amino acids. Deletions cut 7 bases from V and 4 bases from J, with 15 bases between. CDR1 and CDR2 (germline): MNHEY, SMNVEV (reference sequence). The CDR3 here is CASTAGPQPDTQYF. Here the CDR3 DNA reads TGTGCCAGCACCGCGGGACCCCAACCAGATACGCAGTATTTT.

This chain links TRBV7-2 with TRBJ2-7; 9 positions agree with TRBD1. Germline V CDR1 and CDR2: SGHTA, FQGNSA. The CDR3 length is 16 residues. V lost 4 bases and J lost 7; bases outside the gene matches: 14. The CDR3 sequence is CASSSARGQGVREQYF. The CDR3 coding sequence is TGTGCCAGCAGCTCAGCAAGGGGACAGGGTGTGAGGGAGCAGTACTTC. Complete variable domain (other parts from reference TRBV7-2 and TRBJ2-7): GAGVSQSPSNKVTEKGKDVELRCDPISGHTALYWYRQSLGQGLEFLIYFQGNSAPDKSGLPSDRFSAERTGGSVSTLTIQRTQQEDSAVYLCASSSARGQGVREQYFGPGTRLTVT.

In its sample, this clone was seen once. The sample has other DNA sequences that encode this CDR3 too. The chain is built from TRBV27 and TRBJ2-1; 7 bases map to TRBD2. Germline CDR1 is MNHEY and CDR2 is SMNVEV (reference sequence). The CDR3 is 14 residues long. V gave up 5 bases and J gave up 4 bases; unmatched junction bases: 5. The CDR3 coding sequence is TGTGCCAGCAGTCTAAGCGGGACTTACAATGAGCAGTTCTTC. It specifies CASSLSGTYNEQFF.

CDR3 coding DNA: TGTGCCATCAGTGAGTTCCTCACGGGACAGGCCATCTACGAGCAGTACTTC. It translates to CAISEFLTGQAIYEQYF. J is TRBJ2-7 and V is TRBV10-3; 8 bases fit TRBD1. Unmatched junction bases numbered 11, after V lost 1 base and J lost 3 bases. Looked up from germline, CDR1 is ENHRY and CDR2 is SYGVKD. The length of the CDR3 is 17 residues.

V usage is TRBV7-9 and J usage is TRBJ1-4, with D perhaps matching TRBD1 (6 bases). CDR1 and CDR2 from the germline V gene are SEHNR and FQNEAQ (reference sequence). V dropped 5 bases and J dropped 4 bases, with 11 bases sitting between them. This CDR3 contains 14 residues. The CDR3 nucleotides read TGTGCCAGCAGCCGCAGACAGGATAATGAAAAACTGTTTTTT. It specifies CASSRRQDNEKLFF.

CDR3 in DNA: TGTGCCAGCAGCTCCCTAAGGACAGGGATCAACACATCCTATGGCTACACCTTC. Amino acid sequence: CASSSLRTGINTSYGYTF. The chain is built from TRBV7-9 and TRBJ1-2, with TRBD1 matching over 8 bases. This CDR3 has 18 amino acids. With V trimmed by 4 bases and J by 4 bases, 17 bases remained unmatched. Germline CDR1 reads SEHNR; CDR2 reads FQNEAQ (reference sequence).

The chain couples TRBV7-8 to TRBJ2-7; unclear D gene. The V end was cut by 0 bases, the J end by 4 bases, with 10 bases between. Germline V lookup: CDR1 SGHVS, CDR2 FQNEAQ. CDR3 length: 14 residues. CDR3 sequence reads: CASSLATLQYEQYF. The CDR3 DNA is TGTGCCAGCAGCTTAGCTACCCTCCAGTACGAGCAGTACTTC.

The gene calls are TRBV9 and TRBJ2-3, with D possibly matching TRBD1 (7 bases). CDR3 size: 16 residues. V was pared by 2 bases and J by 2 bases, with 15 bases between. CDR1 and CDR2 (germline): SGDLS, YYNGEE. CDR3 nucleotides: TGTGCCAGCAGCGTCAGGGGGGACCTTCCCACAGATACGCAGTATTTT. Translating gives CASSVRGDLPTDTQYF. Looking up the rest from reference TRBV9 and TRBJ2-3 gives the full variable domain: DSGVTQTPKHLITATGQRVTLRCSPRSGDLSVYWYQQSLDQGLQFLIQYYNGEERAKGNILERFSAQQFPDLHSELNLSSLELGDSALYFCASSVRGDLPTDTQYFGPGTRLTVL.

This chain connects TRBV6-5 to TRBJ1-5; 10 bases line up with TRBD1. Germline CDR1 is MNHEY and CDR2 is SVGAGI. The CDR3 has 15 amino acids. V shed 6 bases and J 5 bases; nucleotides not matched to a gene: 7. In DNA form, the CDR3 reads TGTGCCAGCAGACACTCCGGGACAGGGGATCAGCCCCAGCATTTT. Residues: CASRHSGTGDQPQHF.

In its sample, this clone was seen once. V usage is TRBV6-4 and J usage is TRBJ1-2, with D possibly matching TRBD1 (6 bases). CDR3 length: 14 residues. Germline CDR1 MRHNA, CDR2 SNTAGT. Trimming took 3 bases from V and 4 from J, leaving 12 bases between them. As DNA, the CDR3 is TGTGCCAGCAGTGAAGGTCCGGACAGCTATGGCTACACCTTC. Translated: CASSEGPDSYGYTF.

The chain is built from TRBV20-1 and TRBJ2-7; no reliable D call. The CDR3 is 11 amino acids. Looked up from germline, CDR1 is DFQATT and CDR2 is SNEGSKA (reference sequence). V was pared by 0 bases and J by 3 bases, with 3 bases between. The CDR3 reads CSARDYYEQYF. The CDR3 DNA is TGCAGTGCTAGAGATTACTACGAGCAGTACTTC.

The chain joins TRBV18 to TRBJ2-5; D unclear. Trimming took 2 bases from V and 3 from J, leaving 4 bases between them. The CDR3 has 12 amino acids. Germline V CDR1 and CDR2: KGHSH, LQKENI. The CDR3 sequence: CASSPVEETQYF. Written as DNA, the CDR3 is TGTGCCAGCTCACCAGTCGAAGAGACCCAGTACTTC. The complete variable domain, with remaining parts taken from reference TRBV18 and TRBJ2-5, reads NAGVMQNPRHLVRRRGQEARLRCSPMKGHSHVYWYRQLPEEGLKFMVYLQKENIIDESGMPKERFSAEFPKEGPSILRIQQVVRGDSAAYFCASSPVEETQYFGPGTRLLVL.

The rearrangement links TRBV6-6 to TRBJ2-5; TRBD1 agrees at 10 bases. Germline V gives CDR1 MNHNY, CDR2 SVGAGI (reference sequence). The V and J ends lost 8 bases and 9 bases, in that order; junction bases with no gene match: 15. The CDR3 contains 15 residues. The CDR3 sequence is CASLFQGTGASAQYF. CDR3 nucleotide sequence: TGTGCCAGCCTTTTCCAGGGGACAGGGGCCTCTGCCCAGTACTTC.

The rearrangement uses TRBV25-1 and TRBJ2-6; no firm D call. The CDR3 length is 15 residues. V was cut by 2 bases and J by 4 bases, with 9 bases left in between. The germline CDR1 and CDR2 sequences are MGHDK and SYGVNS. CDR3 region: CASSESPLGANVLTF. DNA for the CDR3: TGTGCCAGCAGTGAAAGCCCCTTGGGGGCCAACGTCCTGACTTTC.

This clone has a single count. CDR3 in amino acids: CASSHGTGVLQPQHF. CDR3 DNA: TGTGCCAGCAGCCACGGGACAGGGGTGCTTCAGCCCCAGCATTTT. The V call is TRBV7-2, the J call TRBJ1-5; TRBD1 agrees at 10 bases. Germline CDR1 reads SGHTA; CDR2 reads FQGNSA. The ends lost 5 bases at V and 6 bases at J; junction bases unmatched: 7. The CDR3 loop spans 15 amino acids.